Described below is a single TCR beta chain sequence and its context. Its specificity is not known. This specimen belongs to a study of cytomegalovirus exposure and HLA in healthy donors. Study outcomes and limitations: The number of N-insertions in an Asian-associated ancestry cluster was reportedly below the approximately 680-donor mean in a later analysis. A later analysis linked a missense variant in DCLRE1C to the trimming of TCR beta V and J genes.

CDR3 length equals 16 residues. Germline V gene data show CDR1 as MDHEN and CDR2 as SYDVKM. The V gene end was trimmed by 7 bases and the J gene end by 6 bases; junction bases not matched to a gene: 15. Researchers ran the PCR with 60 Vbeta and 13 Jbeta primers. Assay: immunoSEQ multiplex PCR; the TCRdb copy retains only in-frame clones and omits some. The sample includes over 150,000 clones, 75% to 85% of them seen just once. The source is a man under 40 in good health and CMV-seropositive. The sample was PBMCs. The chain employs TRBV28 and TRBJ1-2, with 9 bases matching TRBD1. The CDR3 DNA follows: TGTGCCAGCACCTGGAGTTACAAGGGACAGGGAGATGGCTACACCTTC. Its translation: CASTWSYKGQGDGYTF.